What follows is one T cell receptor (beta chain) and its context. Its antigen is as yet unknown. According to the study, genomic DNA was the template for TCR beta VDJ and CDR3 profiling. One entry per CDR3 protein results from TCRdb running MiXCR on the reads. The repertoire includes tens of thousands of distinct CDR3 sequences, almost 55% of them detected once, and around 8.8% sits in the top ten. This sample was included in a study of CD8+CD57+ T cells in acquired aplastic anemia. Across the study: The sorted CD4+ and CD8+ cells yielded an average around 3.4 ug of DNA. CD4+ cells from healthy donors averaged around 10 million reads.

Unmatched junction bases numbered 7, after V lost 6 bases and J lost 5 bases. CDR3 length equals 14 residues. Germline-derived CDR1 and CDR2 are MGHDK and SYGVNS. Study-wide points: For CD8+ Simpson's diversity, patients and controls showed no significant difference. Overlap between patients and controls comprised 25 to 30 CD8+ CDR3 sequences.

The receptor's source is a human donor in good health, serving as a control. The chain uses TRBV25-1 and TRBJ1-2; 9 bases are a match to TRBD1. The sequenced sample consisted of sorted CD4+, CD8+, or CD8+CD57+ T cells (not recorded which) from PBMCs. CDR3 coding DNA: TGTGCCAGCAGGCCCGGGACAGGGTTTTATGGCTACACCTTC. It yields the protein CASRPGTGFYGYTF.